This TCR beta chain originates from a study of vaccination effects on CD4 cells after COVID-19. The repertoire was sequenced with immunoSEQ multiplex PCR; TCRdb's copy has only in-frame clones and lacks some. The sample has tens of thousands of clones; 60% to 70% are singletons. After expansion with viral peptide pools in the ViraFEST assay, antigen-specific CD4+ T cells were sequenced. Culture lasted 10 days before CD4+ T cell isolation. Nucleocapsid antibodies were negative in the vaccine recipients, who had never had SARS-CoV-2 infection. Researchers reported culturing approximately 1.8 million PBMC in each well, adding 8 to 10 IU/ml IL-2 and 10 ug/ml peptides. On both days 3 and 7, half of the culture medium was replaced with IL-2 medium. The J segment lost 2 bases and the V segment lost 8 bases, leaving 2 bases of the junction unmatched. The CDR3 consists of 13 residues. CDR1 MNHEY and CDR2 SVGAGI come from the germline V gene.

A note on this clone: The antigen is unknown.

V gene TRBV6-5 combines with J gene TRBJ2-7; 11 bases align to TRBD1. The TCR was taken from a human donor who received a COVID-19 vaccine. This material consisted of CD4+ T cells from PBMCs cultured with HCoV-NL63 spike peptides, taken before COVID-19 vaccination. The CDR3 bases are TGTGCCAGCGGGACAGGGGGGGCCTACGAGCAGTACTTC. Translated: CASGTGGAYEQYF.